Following are 28 T cell receptor beta chains from one sample sequenced in a study of blood T cell repertoires in COVID-19. The assay was immunoSEQ multiplex PCR, and TCRdb's table has in-frame clones only and misses some. This sample carries 140,000 to 150,000 clones, around 89% of them seen once, and the ten largest clones take under 15%. Sequenced sample: peripheral blood. The receptors shown here come from a young man with COVID-19, enrolled during active disease.

The chain employs TRBV24-1 and TRBJ2-1, with TRBD2 matching over 8 bases. V gave up 2 bases and J gave up 1 base; unmatched junction bases: 6. The CDR3 length is 17 residues. Per germline, CDR1 KGHDR and CDR2 SFDVKD. As DNA, the CDR3 is TGTGCCACCAGTGATTGGGGGAGCGGGAGTTCCTACAATGAGCAGTTCTTC. Encoded protein: CATSDWGSGSSYNEQFF.

The chain uses TRBV10-3 and TRBJ1-1; TRBD1 aligns across 8 bases. The CDR3 runs 13 residues. The V gene end was trimmed by 0 bases and the J gene end by 8 bases; junction bases not matched to a gene: 2. The germline V gene has CDR1 ENHRY and CDR2 SYGVKD. The CDR3 DNA reads as TGTGCCATCAGTGAGTCGCCAGGGGGCGAAGCTTTCTTT. Translation gives CAISESPGGEAFF.

This chain links TRBV3-1 (or the pseudogene TRBV3-2) with TRBJ2-7, with D unresolved. The CDR3 has 14 amino acids. Germline CDR1 reads LGHDT; CDR2 reads YNNKEL (reference sequence). V shed 5 bases and J shed 1 base, with 12 bases lying between them. The CDR3 sequence is CASSDIRRSYEQYF. DNA for the CDR3: TGTGCCAGCAGCGATATCAGGCGATCCTACGAGCAGTACTTC.

J is TRBJ2-4 and V is TRBV13; 13 bases are shared with TRBD2. V dropped 4 bases and J dropped 1; count of bases not matched to a gene: 4. Germline V lookup: CDR1 PRHDT, CDR2 FYEKMQ (reference sequence). The CDR3 consists of 17 residues. CDR3 sequence: CASSSETSGRAKNIQYF. The CDR3 DNA follows: TGTGCCAGCAGCTCCGAGACTAGCGGGAGGGCCAAAAACATTCAGTACTTC.

This chain joins TRBV28 and TRBJ2-1, with TRBD2 matching over 8 bases. Germline CDR1 reads MDHEN; CDR2 reads SYDVKM. Losses at the gene ends were 2 bases for V and 1 base for J; bases not matched to a gene: 4. This CDR3 contains 16 residues. The CDR3, as DNA: TGTGCCAGCAGTTTACAGGCGGGAGGATCCTACAATGAGCAGTTCTTC. It specifies CASSLQAGGSYNEQFF.

The genes are TRBV7-8 and TRBJ2-5; 7 nucleotides line up with TRBD2. V dropped 3 bases and J dropped 3; count of bases not matched to a gene: 1. The germline V gene encodes CDR1 SGHVS and CDR2 FQNEAQ. This CDR3 contains 13 residues. CDR3 sequence: CASSFGLEETQYF. DNA of the CDR3: TGTGCCAGCAGCTTCGGACTAGAAGAGACCCAGTACTTC.

V gene TRBV3-1 (or the pseudogene TRBV3-2) combines with J gene TRBJ2-7; 10 nucleotides line up with TRBD2. CDR1 LGHDT and CDR2 YNNKEL come from the germline V gene (reference sequence). The ends lost 2 bases at V and 3 bases at J; junction bases unmatched: 13. CDR3 length equals 18 residues. The CDR3, as DNA: TGTGCCAGCAGCCAATCCCTAGCGGGAGATAGTATAATCTACGAGCAGTACTTC. This encodes CASSQSLAGDSIIYEQYF.

This clone showed up just once. The V call is TRBV27, the J call TRBJ1-6, with D perhaps matching TRBD1 (5 bases). CDR3 length equals 17 residues. Germline V gene data show CDR1 as MNHEY and CDR2 as SMNVEV (reference sequence). V was pared by 3 bases and J by 0 bases, with 12 bases between. The CDR3 bases are TGTGCCAGCAGTTTGACTGGGACTAGCTCCTATAATTCACCCCTCCACTTT. Its translation: CASSLTGTSSYNSPLHF.

In this sample, this clone turned up once. This chain connects TRBV10-3 to TRBJ2-7; weak D call: TRBD2 (5 bases). Germline CDR1 and CDR2: ENHRY and SYGVKD. The CDR3 extends over 12 amino acids. The germline V and J ends were trimmed by 3 bases and 5 bases, with 8 bases remaining between them. The CDR3 reads CAISDGVHEQYF. As DNA, the CDR3 is TGTGCCATCAGTGACGGGGTCCACGAGCAGTACTTC.

The chain combines TRBV28 with TRBJ2-7, with 7 bases fitting TRBD1. Germline loops: CDR1 MDHEN, CDR2 SYDVKM. Trimming removed 6 bases from V and 0 bases from J; junction bases left unmatched: 14. This CDR3 contains 17 residues. DNA for the CDR3: TGTGCCAGCAGCTATAGTCGGACAGGCAGCAGCTCCTACGAGCAGTACTTC. Its translation: CASSYSRTGSSSYEQYF.

The chain couples TRBV6-2 or TRBV6-3 to TRBJ2-7, with a tentative D call TRBD1 (5 bases). The V end lost 5 bases, the J end lost 3 bases, and 11 bases lay between the germline ends. The CDR3 runs to 13 residues. Germline V CDR1 and CDR2: MNHEY, SVGEGT. CDR3 region: CASSLTEFYEQYF. DNA for the CDR3: TGTGCCAGCAGTCTGACAGAGTTCTACGAGCAGTACTTC.

The chain carries TRBV7-9 and TRBJ2-7; no clear D gene. Germline assignment: CDR1 SEHNR and CDR2 FQNEAQ (reference sequence). V shed 4 bases and J shed 12 bases, with 16 bases lying between them. The CDR3 runs 12 residues. The CDR3 is CASSSLDLRAYF. The CDR3 DNA sequence: TGTGCCAGCAGCTCCCTAGACCTACGAGCGTACTTC. Using reference TRBV7-9 and TRBJ2-7 for the parts outside the CDR3, the full variable domain is DTGVSQNPRHKITKRGQNVTFRCDPISEHNRLYWYRQTLGQGPEFLTYFQNEAQLEKSRLLSDRFSAERPKGSFSTLEIQRTEQGDSAMYLCASSSLDLRAYFGPGTRLTVT.

The chain employs TRBV6-5 and TRBJ2-7, with 14 bases lining up with TRBD2. This CDR3 is built from 13 residues. V lost 10 bases, J lost 7 bases, and 6 bases stayed unmatched. In germline, CDR1 is MNHEY, CDR2 SVGAGI. As DNA, the CDR3 is TGTGCCACCACGACTAGCGGGAGGGCGGAGCAGTACTTC. This sequence encodes CATTTSGRAEQYF.

V gene TRBV30 combines with J gene TRBJ1-2, with 8 bases identical to TRBD1. J was trimmed by 5 bases and V by 2 bases; bases with no gene match: 16. This CDR3 region has 17 residues. Germline CDR1 GTSNPN, CDR2 SVGIG (reference sequence). The CDR3 is CAWSTPKDRAVQYGYTF. The CDR3 DNA sequence: TGTGCCTGGAGTACGCCCAAGGACAGGGCCGTACAGTATGGCTACACCTTC.

The CDR3: CASSQGVGDRGQGEQFF. The CDR3 coding sequence is TGCGCCAGCAGCCAAGGGGTCGGGGACAGGGGGCAGGGTGAGCAGTTCTTC. The V gene is TRBV4-3, the J gene TRBJ2-1, with 12 bases identical to TRBD1. The CDR3 has 17 amino acids. The germline gives CDR1 LGHNA, CDR2 YSLEER. The V segment lost 1 base and the J segment 9 bases; nucleotides outside the gene matches: 10.

The chain recombines TRBV7-8 with TRBJ2-2, with 10 bases identical to TRBD2. This CDR3 comprises 19 residues. The V gene's germline CDR1 is SGHVS and CDR2 FQNEAQ. Losses at the gene ends were 5 bases for V and 4 bases for J; bases not matched to a gene: 16. The chain's CDR3 is CASSPRGDSGRIRTGELFF. CDR3 DNA sequence: TGTGCCAGCAGCCCCCGTGGTGATAGCGGGAGGATCCGCACCGGGGAGCTGTTTTTT. Drawing the rest from reference TRBV7-8 and TRBJ2-2, the complete variable domain is GAGVSQSPRYKVAKRGQDVALRCDPISGHVSLFWYQQALGQGPEFLTYFQNEAQLDKSGLPSDRFFAERPEGSVSTLKIQRTQQEDSAVYLCASSPRGDSGRIRTGELFFGEGSRLTVL.

The gene calls are TRBV7-2 and TRBJ2-1, with TRBD2 matching over 8 bases. This CDR3 comprises 17 residues. Losses at the gene ends were 2 bases for V and 0 bases for J; bases not matched to a gene: 6. From germline, CDR1 is SGHTA and CDR2 FQGNSA. In nucleotides, the CDR3 is TGTGCCAGCAGCTTAACCCGAGCGGGAGTCTCCTACAATGAGCAGTTCTTC. Translated, it gives CASSLTRAGVSYNEQFF.

The chain is built from TRBV6-2 or TRBV6-3 and TRBJ2-5; 7 bases line up with TRBD1. V dropped 0 bases and J dropped 2; count of bases not matched to a gene: 0. The CDR3 extends over 14 amino acids. CDR1 is MNHEY, CDR2 SVGEGT, per germline. The CDR3 coding sequence is TGTGCCAGCAGTTACTCCAGGGGGCAAGAGACCCAGTACTTC. This sequence encodes CASSYSRGQETQYF.

This chain connects TRBV28 to TRBJ2-1; tentatively, D is TRBD1 (5 bases). The germline V gene encodes CDR1 MDHEN and CDR2 SYDVKM. V shed 3 bases and J shed 1 base, with 7 bases lying between them. The CDR3 runs to 14 residues. CDR3 loop: CASSFRGSYNEQFF. The DNA of the CDR3 is TGTGCCAGCAGTTTTAGGGGATCCTACAATGAGCAGTTCTTC.

The chain has TRBV19 and TRBJ1-6, with 8 bases lining up with TRBD1. J gave up 7 bases and V 5 bases, and 10 bases lay outside the gene matches. The CDR3 runs to 16 residues. Germline CDR1 is LNHDA and CDR2 is SQIVND (reference sequence). DNA of the CDR3: TGTGCCAGTAGTCCGGGGACAGGCGACGTAAATTCACCCCTCCACTTT. Protein: CASSPGTGDVNSPLHF.

The V call is TRBV28, the J call TRBJ2-7, with a tentative D call TRBD1 (5 bases). Germline V gene data show CDR1 as MDHEN and CDR2 as SYDVKM. This CDR3 has 12 residues. With 5 bases removed from V and 4 bases from J, the gap between germline ends came to 9 bases. Here the CDR3 reads CASSTTDYEQYF. CDR3 nucleotides: TGTGCCAGCAGTACGACAGATTACGAGCAGTACTTC.

The table lists this clone with many counts. The chain joins TRBV11-3 to TRBJ2-3, with 8 bases matching TRBD2. Germline V gene sequence: CDR1 SGHNT, CDR2 YENEEA. This CDR3 is built from 16 residues. The V segment lost 5 bases and the J segment 1 base; nucleotides outside the gene matches: 8. CDR3 protein: CASSRGQRERTDTQYF. CDR3 DNA: TGTGCCAGCAGCCGAGGACAGCGGGAGCGCACAGATACGCAGTATTTT.

The chain uses TRBV7-9 and TRBJ2-1; the D gene is possibly TRBD1 (5 bases). Germline-derived CDR1 and CDR2 are SEHNR and FQNEAQ (reference sequence). V gave up 0 bases and J gave up 5 bases, with 11 bases separating them. The CDR3 extends over 15 amino acids. CDR3 bases: TGTGCCAGCAGCTTAGCGCAGGGTGTGAACAATGAGCAGTTCTTC. This sequence encodes CASSLAQGVNNEQFF.

The genes are TRBV11-2 and TRBJ1-6; D is uncertain. Per germline, CDR1 SGHAT and CDR2 FQNNGV. The V end was cut by 4 bases, the J end by 12 bases, with 13 bases between. There are 13 residues in the CDR3. The chain's CDR3 is CASSSAPAKPLHF. In nucleotides, the CDR3 is TGTGCCAGCAGCTCCGCGCCCGCTAAACCCCTCCACTTT.

The genes are TRBV28 and TRBJ2-1; 8 positions agree with TRBD1. V lost 7 bases to trimming and J lost 2 bases; unmatched junction nucleotides: 16. The CDR3 is made up of 18 amino acids. CDR1 is MDHEN and CDR2 is SYDVKM in the germline V gene. CDR3 loop: CASIGAMGQAPTYNEQFF. CDR3 sequence (DNA): TGTGCCAGCATTGGGGCAATGGGACAGGCGCCGACCTACAATGAGCAGTTCTTC. Full variable domain (outside the CDR3, taken from reference TRBV28 and TRBJ2-1): DVKVTQSSRYLVKRTGEKVFLECVQDMDHENMFWYRQDPGLGLRLIYFSYDVKMKEKGDIPEGYSVSREKKERFSLILESASTNQTSMYLCASIGAMGQAPTYNEQFFGPGTRLTVL.

The V and J genes are TRBV4-1 and TRBJ2-2, with 11 bases aligning to TRBD2. CDR1 MGHRA and CDR2 YSYEKL come from the germline V gene. The CDR3 totals 19 residues. The V and J ends lost 1 base and 6 bases, in that order; junction bases with no gene match: 13. The CDR3 DNA sequence: TGCGCCAGCAGCCAAGCCCTCTCTAGCGGGAGGAGGGGATCCGGGGAGCTGTTTTTT. Its translation: CASSQALSSGRRGSGELFF.

This sequence joins TRBV6-4 and TRBJ2-3; the match to TRBD2 covers 10 bases. This CDR3 is 15 amino acids long. With 0 bases clipped from V and 4 bases from J, the junction kept 1 base outside the gene matches. Germline CDR1 MRHNA, CDR2 SNTAGT. CDR3 coding DNA: TGTGCCAGCAGTGACTCTCTAGCGGGAGCAGATACGCAGTATTTT. This gives the protein CASSDSLAGADTQYF.

The V and J genes are TRBV28 and TRBJ1-6; D might be TRBD1 (6 bases). The CDR3 covers 12 residues. Germline CDR1 MDHEN, CDR2 SYDVKM. Trimming took off 5 bases at V and 13 bases at J, with 12 bases between the two ends. In DNA form, the CDR3 reads TGTGCCAGCAGTCCCCCTAGGGGGCCCCTCCACTTT. It translates to CASSPPRGPLHF.